These T cell receptor beta chains were read from a single sample in a study of post-analysis software for immune sequencing data. Each CDR3 protein gets one entry after TCRdb re-called the PCR reads with MiXCR. The profile shows approximately 250,000 distinct CDR3 sequences, less than 40% of them singletons. The sample comprised blood. The receptors originated from a girl under 18 with multiple sclerosis. Both conserved end residues are part of each CDR3. The order of the fields is J gene, V gene, D gene, clone size, CDR3 DNA, CDR3 protein. D genes are given only for firm matches. Clone size is stated in some rows and not others, as once, few, many or a class when expanded.

J: TRBJ1-4; V: TRBV20-1; D: .; size: .; DNA: TGCAGTGCTATACAGGGCCCTAATGAAAAACTGTTTTTT; CDR3: CSAIQGPNEKLFF
J: TRBJ2-7; V: TRBV15; D: .; size: many; DNA: TGTGCCACCAGCCCTCAGACAGGTACCTACGAGCAGTACTTC; CDR3: CATSPQTGTYEQYF
J: TRBJ2-2; V: TRBV28; D: TRBD2; size: .; DNA: TGTGCCAGCAGTTTATGGCAACTAGCGGGGGGCCCCGGGGAGCTGTTTTTT; CDR3: CASSLWQLAGGPGELFF
J: TRBJ2-5; V: TRBV12-3/TRBV12-4; D: TRBD2; size: .; DNA: TGTGCCAGCAGTAGAGCGGGAGCCCCTTTGGAGGCCCAGTACTTC; CDR3: CASSRAGAPLEAQYF
J: TRBJ2-1; V: TRBV19; D: TRBD1; size: .; DNA: TGTGCCAGTATGGGCAGGGGGCGGGATGAGCAGTTCTTC; CDR3: CASMGRGRDEQFF
J: TRBJ1-1; V: TRBV5-1; D: TRBD1; size: few; DNA: TGCGCCAGCAGCCCGGGAGGGACAGGGGGCGCGAACACTGAAGCTTTCTTT; CDR3: CASSPGGTGGANTEAFF
J: TRBJ1-4; V: TRBV6-6; D: TRBD1; size: few; DNA: TGTGCCAGCAGACCGGGACAGGGACTAAGGGATGAAAAACTGTTTTTT; CDR3: CASRPGQGLRDEKLFF
J: TRBJ1-1; V: TRBV29-1; D: TRBD1; size: many; DNA: TGCAGCGCCGACAGGGCAGGCACTGAAGCTTTCTTT; CDR3: CSADRAGTEAFF
J: TRBJ2-1; V: TRBV20-1; D: TRBD2; size: .; DNA: TGCAGTGCTAGAGACGGACTAGCGGATAACAATGGGCAGTTCTTC; CDR3: CSARDGLADNNGQFF
J: TRBJ2-7; V: TRBV10-3; D: TRBD1; size: many; DNA: TGTGCCACTGGGACAGACTACGAGCAGTACTTC; CDR3: CATGTDYEQYF
J: TRBJ1-2; V: TRBV5-1; D: .; size: many; DNA: TGCGCCAGCAGCGAGGACCGGTCTAACTATGGCTACACCTTC; CDR3: CASSEDRSNYGYTF
J: TRBJ2-5; V: TRBV5-1; D: .; size: many; DNA: TGCGCCAGCAGCTTGGAGAGGGGGGTCCAAGAGACCCAGTACTTC; CDR3: CASSLERGVQETQYF
J: TRBJ1-1; V: TRBV7-9; D: TRBD1; size: .; DNA: TGTGCCAGCAGCTCAGTCTACCTGGACAGGGGGCTTTTAAACACTGAAGCTTTCTTT; CDR3: CASSSVYLDRGLLNTEAFF
J: TRBJ2-3; V: TRBV10-3; D: .; size: many; DNA: TGTGCCACCGAACAGGCGTCCACAGATACGCAGTATTTT; CDR3: CATEQASTDTQYF
J: TRBJ1-2; V: TRBV28; D: .; size: many; DNA: TGTGCCAGCAGTTCCATTGCGGGGGGACTTGGCGACTATGGCTACACCTTC; CDR3: CASSSIAGGLGDYGYTF
J: TRBJ2-7; V: TRBV9; D: TRBD2; size: .; DNA: TGTGCCAGCAGCGTAGATACTAGCGGCTACGAGCAGTACTTC; CDR3: CASSVDTSGYEQYF
J: TRBJ2-3; V: TRBV2; D: TRBD1; size: .; DNA: TGTGCCAGCAACCCGACAGGGTTGACAGATACGCAGTATTTT; CDR3: CASNPTGLTDTQYF
J: TRBJ2-7; V: TRBV28; D: TRBD2; size: .; DNA: TGTGCCAGCAGTTCACCAACTAGCGGGAGGGATAACCCCTACGAGCAGTACTTC; CDR3: CASSSPTSGRDNPYEQYF
J: TRBJ2-3; V: TRBV4-1; D: .; size: many; DNA: TGCGCCAGCAGCCAAGATAAGGTCAGCACAGATACGCAGTATTTT; CDR3: CASSQDKVSTDTQYF
J: TRBJ1-6; V: TRBV27; D: .; size: many; DNA: TGTGCCAGCAGTTTAGGGGTTGGGCGCTCCTATAATTCACCCCTCCACTTT; CDR3: CASSLGVGRSYNSPLHF
J: TRBJ2-7; V: TRBV6-5; D: .; size: many; DNA: TGTGCCAGCAGCCCCATTCGTTTTTCGCACGAGCAGTACTTC; CDR3: CASSPIRFSHEQYF
J: TRBJ2-3; V: TRBV12-3/TRBV12-4; D: .; size: .; DNA: TGTGCCAGCAGGTCGGGAGAGGGATCAGATACGCAGTATTTT; CDR3: CASRSGEGSDTQYF
J: TRBJ2-1; V: TRBV7-2; D: .; size: .; DNA: TGTGCCAGCAGCAAATGGGGCAACTCCTACAATGAGCAGTTCTTC; CDR3: CASSKWGNSYNEQFF
J: TRBJ2-1; V: TRBV13; D: .; size: few; DNA: TGTGCCAGCAGCCGGCTAGGGGGGGCCAGCAATGAGCAGTTCTTC; CDR3: CASSRLGGASNEQFF
J: TRBJ1-1; V: TRBV20-1; D: .; size: few; DNA: TGCAGTGCTAGACCTATTGACGGACTCATGAACACTGAAGCTTTCTTT; CDR3: CSARPIDGLMNTEAFF
J: TRBJ1-2; V: TRBV28; D: .; size: .; DNA: TGTGCCAGCAGTTTATTGATAGAGGTAGATGGCTACACCTTC; CDR3: CASSLLIEVDGYTF
J: TRBJ2-1; V: TRBV20-1; D: .; size: once; DNA: TGCAGTGCCCCACCGACAGGCTACAATGAGCAGTTCTTC; CDR3: CSAPPTGYNEQFF
J: TRBJ1-5; V: TRBV29-1; D: .; size: many; DNA: TGCAGCGTTAACAGTGGTCCCAATCAGCCCCAGCATTTT; CDR3: CSVNSGPNQPQHF
J: TRBJ1-4; V: TRBV4-1; D: .; size: .; DNA: TGCGCCAGCAGCCAAGGTGGAGGACAGTTTAATGAAAAACTGTTTTTT; CDR3: CASSQGGGQFNEKLFF
J: TRBJ2-5; V: TRBV7-2; D: .; size: .; DNA: TGTGCCAGCAGCAACCGGGACGCTCGGGAGACCCAGTACTTC; CDR3: CASSNRDARETQYF
J: TRBJ2-1; V: TRBV5-1; D: TRBD2; size: many; DNA: TGCGCCAGCAGCTGGGGTAGCGGGGAGAATGAGCAGTTCTTC; CDR3: CASSWGSGENEQFF
J: TRBJ2-5; V: TRBV20-1; D: TRBD1; size: .; DNA: TGCAGTGGAAGACAGGGGGTCGTAGAGACCCAGTACTTC; CDR3: CSGRQGVVETQYF
J: TRBJ2-4; V: TRBV4-1; D: .; size: many; DNA: TGCGCCAGCAGCCCGTTTGGAAGGGAGAGGGGAGACATTCAGTACTTC; CDR3: CASSPFGRERGDIQYF
J: TRBJ1-2; V: TRBV9; D: .; size: .; DNA: TGTGCCAGCAGCGCACAGGTTTCGGTAACTGGCTACACCTTC; CDR3: CASSAQVSVTGYTF
J: TRBJ1-1; V: TRBV29-1; D: .; size: .; DNA: TGCAGCACTACAGGGAGGATTCCGAACACTGAAGCTTTCTTT; CDR3: CSTTGRIPNTEAFF
J: TRBJ2-3; V: TRBV28; D: .; size: .; DNA: TGTGCCAGCATGACGGCGCACCTCACAGATACGCAGTATTTT; CDR3: CASMTAHLTDTQYF
J: TRBJ1-5; V: TRBV4-1; D: TRBD1; size: few; DNA: TGCGCCAGCAGCCACGGACAGGGGGAATTTTATCAGCCCCAGCATTTT; CDR3: CASSHGQGEFYQPQHF
J: TRBJ2-3; V: TRBV12-3/TRBV12-4; D: TRBD2; size: .; DNA: TGTGCCAGCAGTTCCCGGGAGGGGAGGGATGATACGCAGTATTTT; CDR3: CASSSREGRDDTQYF
J: TRBJ2-7; V: TRBV28; D: TRBD2; size: .; DNA: TGTACCAGCAGTTCCCTTGGGGGAGGGGAGCAGTACTTC; CDR3: CTSSSLGGGEQYF
J: TRBJ2-3; V: TRBV12-3/TRBV12-4; D: TRBD2; size: many; DNA: TGTGCCAGCAGTCCCAGACTAGCGAGAGGATATGCAGATACGCAGTATTTT; CDR3: CASSPRLARGYADTQYF
J: TRBJ2-1; V: TRBV15; D: TRBD1; size: .; DNA: TGTGCCACCAGCAACACCGCCACCGGGACAGGATTATCAGAGCAGTTCTTC; CDR3: CATSNTATGTGLSEQFF
J: TRBJ2-6; V: TRBV5-1; D: .; size: .; DNA: TGCGCCAGCAGCTTGGCCCAGGGGGCCAACGTCCTGACTTTC; CDR3: CASSLAQGANVLTF
J: TRBJ2-1; V: TRBV6-2/TRBV6-3; D: .; size: .; DNA: TGTGCCAGCAGTTCCGGGGAGACGACTGAGCAGTTCTTC; CDR3: CASSSGETTEQFF
J: TRBJ2-7; V: TRBV20-1; D: .; size: .; DNA: TGCAGTGCTAAAGGGCCTTTCGGGCTCTACGAGCAGTACTTC; CDR3: CSAKGPFGLYEQYF
J: TRBJ2-5; V: TRBV20-1; D: .; size: .; DNA: TGCAGTGGTAGGGGGCAAGAGACCCAGTACTTC; CDR3: CSGRGQETQYF
J: TRBJ1-1; V: TRBV20-1; D: .; size: .; DNA: TGCAGTGCTAGAGATGATGGCGGCCACACTGAAGCTTTCTTT; CDR3: CSARDDGGHTEAFF
J: TRBJ2-1; V: TRBV7-9; D: TRBD2; size: many; DNA: TGTGCCAGCAGCTCCGGGACTAGCGGGAGAATCAATGAGCAGTTCTTC; CDR3: CASSSGTSGRINEQFF
J: TRBJ2-3; V: TRBV6-1; D: TRBD2; size: many; DNA: TGTGCCTGCGCGCCGGGGGCGGGGGGACCCACTAGAACGCAGTATTTT; CDR3: CACAPGAGGPTRTQYF
J: TRBJ2-3; V: TRBV7-7; D: TRBD2; size: many; DNA: TGTGCTAGCAGCCCCCCGCTGCGGGGAGGGCCAGATACGCAGTATTTT; CDR3: CASSPPLRGGPDTQYF
J: TRBJ2-1; V: TRBV5-1; D: .; size: many; DNA: TGCGCCAGCAGCCCGGACTCCCTGTACAATGAGCAGTTCTTC; CDR3: CASSPDSLYNEQFF
J: TRBJ2-2; V: TRBV7-9; D: TRBD1; size: .; DNA: TGTGCCAGCAGCGACGGGACAGGGGGCTGGACCGGGGAGCTGTTTTTT; CDR3: CASSDGTGGWTGELFF
J: TRBJ2-5; V: TRBV20-1; D: TRBD2; size: few; DNA: TGCAGTGCTAGTCTAGGGACTACATCAGAGACCCAGTACTTC; CDR3: CSASLGTTSETQYF
J: TRBJ2-7; V: TRBV6-5; D: .; size: .; DNA: TGTGCCAGCAGTAGGACAGCCCGTGGAGAGCAGTACTTC; CDR3: CASSRTARGEQYF